Listed here is a single T cell receptor (beta chain). What it binds is unknown. This sample stems from a study of blood T cells in healthy people across ages. Overall study findings and caveats: Higher diversity and more naive CD4+ cells were features of long-lived donors, compared to aged donors. Per-million-T-cell TCR beta diversity fell roughly linearly with age.

A second PCR, run for about 7 to 11 cycles, used a sample-barcoded 5' primer plus a J-beta primer mix. Every cDNA molecule bore a tag from a template-switch adaptor containing 12 random nucleotides. TCRdb re-derived calls from the 5' RACE reads in MiXCR, one entry per CDR3 protein. Found here are about 720,000 distinct CDR3 sequences, about 25% of them singletons; the top ten hold approximately 4%. The length of the CDR3 is 14 residues. The germline gives CDR1 KGHSH, CDR2 LQKENI. The ends lost 4 bases at V and 8 bases at J; junction bases unmatched: 8. These same data were also listed under a study on T cells of mothers and their children.

The sample consisted of blood. V usage is TRBV18 and J usage is TRBJ1-1; 9 bases are shared with TRBD1. This clonotype was obtained from a boy between 10 and 17 years old in good health. The DNA of the CDR3 is TGTGCCAGCTCACGGGACAGGGACGCACCCGAAGCTTTCTTT. Its translation is CASSRDRDAPEAFF.